This T cell receptor (beta chain) comes out of a study of T cell responses to AZD1222 COVID-19 vaccine. Study-wide points: The study found vaccine-associated CD4 TCRs spanning spike, dominant at 160-218 and 743-854. Recipients of two AZD1222 doses showed rising Spike-specific TCR breadth and depth. Baseline seropositivity occurred in only a handful of AZD1222 recipients. Donors, mostly white British, included more females; clonal diversity was possibly underestimated.

Assay: immunoSEQ multiplex PCR; the TCRdb copy retains only in-frame clones and omits some. The data contain 150,000 to 200,000 clones, around 88% of them seen just once; the ten biggest clones take up 7.7%. On this clone itself: Its antigen is unidentified.

Germline V lookup: CDR1 SGHRS, CDR2 YFSETQ. V shed 5 bases and J 4 bases; nucleotides not matched to a gene: 8. The CDR3 contains 16 residues. J is TRBJ2-2 and V is TRBV5-1; 10 positions match TRBD1. The specimen comprised peripheral blood, sampled on day 0 of AZD1222 vaccination. The source of this sequence is an adult in good health. CDR3 region: CASRRGQGGGTGELFF. The CDR3 nucleotides are TGCGCCAGCAGGCGCGGACAGGGGGGAGGCACCGGGGAGCTGTTTTTT.